A selection of T cell receptor beta chains follows, all from one sample in a study of T cells in localized non-small cell lung cancer. TCRdb's copy holds only in-frame clones and misses some; the assay was immunoSEQ multiplex PCR. The sample has roughly 64,000 clones, roughly four fifths seen once. The material was PBMCs, obtained before any cancer treatment. These TCRs come from a man aged 40-75 years with stage II lung adenocarcinoma. Both conserved end residues are part of each CDR3. D genes are given only for firm matches. The size of a clone is reported for some rows only, either as once, few or many, or as a class for expanded clones.

clone_size j_call cdr3_length v_call d_call cdr3_aa cdr3_nt
NA TRBJ2-5 14 TRBV30 TRBD1 CAWDRQGATETQYF TGTGCCTGGGACCGACAGGGGGCTACGGAGACCCAGTACTTC
NA TRBJ1-1 16 TRBV29-1 NA CSVEVIAVEGSTEAFF TGCAGCGTTGAAGTCATAGCGGTCGAGGGTAGCACTGAAGCTTTCTTT
NA TRBJ2-2 15 TRBV27 NA CASSFNSLNTGELFF TGTGCCAGCAGTTTTAACAGTTTAAACACCGGGGAGCTGTTTTTT
NA TRBJ2-7 16 TRBV15 TRBD2 CATSPEDGRASYEQYF TGTGCCACCAGCCCAGAAGACGGGAGGGCCAGTTACGAGCAGTACTTC
NA TRBJ1-5 14 TRBV19 NA CASSTSGRVQPQHF TGTGCCAGTAGTACCTCTGGGAGGGTGCAGCCCCAGCATTTT
NA TRBJ2-1 14 TRBV5-1 TRBD2 CASSPLAGAGEQFF TGCGCCAGCAGCCCCTTAGCGGGAGCGGGGGAGCAGTTCTTC
NA TRBJ2-2 14 TRBV5-1 NA CASSRVEGTGELFF TGCGCCAGCAGCCGGGTTGAGGGAACCGGGGAGCTGTTTTTT
NA TRBJ2-1 14 TRBV30 NA CAWSVLRSYNEQFF TGTGCCTGGAGTGTCCTTCGCTCCTACAATGAGCAGTTCTTC
NA TRBJ1-5 15 TRBV10-3 NA CAISAGGLSDQPQHF TGTGCCATCAGTGCTGGGGGATTGAGTGATCAGCCCCAGCATTTT
NA TRBJ2-5 15 TRBV30 TRBD2 CAWSHNSGRAETQYF TGTGCCTGGAGTCATAATAGCGGGAGGGCAGAGACCCAGTACTTC
NA TRBJ2-7 15 TRBV11-3 NA CASSLDNNMGSEQYF TGTGCCAGCAGCTTAGATAACAACATGGGGTCCGAGCAGTACTTC
NA TRBJ2-7 13 TRBV15 TRBD1 CATSNRDSGMRYF TGTGCCACCAGCAACCGGGACAGCGGAATGAGGTACTTC
NA TRBJ2-5 15 TRBV5-4 NA CASTGGGDSRETQYF TGTGCCAGCACCGGAGGGGGGGATAGTAGAGAGACCCAGTACTTC
NA TRBJ1-1 15 TRBV18 NA CASSPRGPPNTEAFF TGTGCCAGCTCACCAAGGGGACCCCCGAACACTGAAGCTTTCTTT
many TRBJ1-2 14 TRBV5-4 TRBD1 CASSSWTGLGGYTF TGTGCCAGCAGCTCCTGGACAGGGCTTGGTGGCTACACCTTC
NA TRBJ2-2 14 TRBV7-7 NA CASSTGLRGGELFF TGTGCTAGCAGCACTGGACTCCGGGGCGGGGAGCTGTTTTTT
NA TRBJ1-1 11 TRBV7-9 NA CASSLSTEAFF TGTGCCAGCAGCTTAAGCACTGAAGCTTTCTTT
NA TRBJ1-1 14 TRBV7-2 TRBD1 CASSLTGWSTEAFF TGTGCCAGCAGCTTGACAGGGTGGAGCACTGAAGCTTTCTTT
NA TRBJ1-5 14 TRBV19 TRBD1 CARVGGGENQPQHF TGTGCCAGGGTGGGAGGGGGCGAGAATCAGCCCCAGCATTTT
NA TRBJ1-3 14 TRBV7-9 NA CASRRTQDGNTIYF TGTGCCAGCAGACGGACCCAGGATGGAAACACCATATATTTT
NA TRBJ2-7 17 TRBV7-8 TRBD2 CASRNMGLAGGFHEQYF TGTGCCAGCAGGAACATGGGACTAGCGGGAGGATTCCACGAGCAGTACTTC
NA TRBJ1-2 12 TRBV6-5 NA CASSYSNTGYTF TGTGCCAGCAGTTACTCGAATACAGGCTACACCTTC
NA TRBJ1-5 13 TRBV6-1 NA CASRPTGLGPQHF TGTGCCAGCAGACCCACAGGGCTCGGGCCCCAGCATTTT
NA TRBJ2-1 15 TRBV10-1 TRBD2 CASSLGTSGNNEQFF TGCGCCAGCAGTCTGGGGACTAGCGGGAACAATGAGCAGTTCTTC
NA TRBJ2-5 13 TRBV5-1 NA CASSFQGEETQYF TGCGCCAGCAGCTTTCAGGGAGAAGAGACCCAGTACTTC
NA TRBJ2-3 14 TRBV7-3 NA CASSLGLGSDTQYF TGTGCCAGCAGCTTAGGACTCGGCTCGGATACGCAGTATTTT
NA TRBJ2-1 15 TRBV7-2 NA CASSLDGSGGMRQFF TGTGCCAGCAGCTTAGACGGGTCCGGGGGTATGCGGCAGTTCTTC
NA TRBJ1-1 13 TRBV30 TRBD1 CAWGTGLNTEAFF TGTGCCTGGGGGACAGGGTTGAACACTGAAGCTTTCTTT
NA TRBJ2-2 16 TRBV7-2 TRBD2 CASSWGLGGVAGELFF TGTGCCAGCAGCTGGGGACTAGGAGGGGTTGCCGGGGAGCTGTTTTTT
NA TRBJ1-1 13 TRBV5-5 NA CASSLGERTEAFF TGTGCCAGCAGCTTAGGGGAACGAACTGAAGCTTTCTTT
NA TRBJ2-2 17 TRBV4-2 TRBD2 CASSQESQRGNTGELFF TGTGCCAGCAGCCAAGAGAGCCAGCGGGGGAACACCGGGGAGCTGTTTTTT
NA TRBJ2-1 12 TRBV6-5 NA CASGYRESEQFF TGTGCCAGCGGTTACCGGGAATCTGAGCAGTTCTTC
NA TRBJ2-3 11 TRBV7-2 NA CASSFTDTQYF TGTGCCAGCAGCTTCACAGATACGCAGTATTTT